The 12 T cell receptor beta chains reported below all come from one sample, sequenced in a study of T-cell memory formation after mild COVID-19. TCRdb re-analysed the 5' RACE reads in MiXCR, keeping a single row per CDR3 protein. The sample lists fewer than 600,000 distinct CDR3 sequences; about 20% were seen once. The sequenced sample consisted of PBMCs or a T cell subset sorted from them (not recorded which). The origin of the receptors is an adult woman who had mild COVID-19 (a few samples of this study predate the infection). Cell type and time point are not known.

This clonotype was counted between two and nine times. The V and J genes are TRBV24-1 and TRBJ1-1; 7 bases match TRBD1. The V segment lost 7 bases and the J segment 6 bases; nucleotides outside the gene matches: 13. The CDR3 covers 15 residues. Germline loops: CDR1 KGHDR, CDR2 SFDVKD. For the CDR3, the DNA is TGTGCCACCAGAGACACAGGGGAAGTTAGCGCTGAAGCTTTCTTT. It is translated as CATRDTGEVSAEAFF.

The chain employs TRBV7-2 and TRBJ2-3; D remains ambiguous. Trimming cost V 1 base and J 2 bases, with 10 bases left between them. The CDR3 has 15 residues. CDR1 is SGHTA and CDR2 is FQGNSA in the germline V gene. The CDR3 loop is CASSLGFDNTDTQYF. Here the CDR3 DNA reads TGTGCCAGCAGCTTAGGGTTCGATAACACAGATACGCAGTATTTT.

Only a few counts were recorded for this clonotype. V usage is TRBV4-2 and J usage is TRBJ1-6; TRBD1 matches at 7 bases. The CDR3 is 15 residues long. V trimming: 3 bases; J trimming: 9 bases; junction bases outside the gene matches: 8. Germline V gene sequence: CDR1 LGHNA, CDR2 YNFKEQ. The CDR3 protein is CASSHRDRVGSPLHF. The CDR3 DNA sequence: TGTGCCAGCAGCCACCGCGACAGGGTGGGTTCACCCCTCCACTTT.

There are a few counts of this clonotype. The chain is built from TRBV20-1 and TRBJ1-1; no clear D gene. V was cut by 2 bases and J by 0 bases, with 13 bases left in between. This CDR3 has 15 amino acids. From germline, CDR1 is DFQATT and CDR2 SNEGSKA (reference sequence). This chain's CDR3 is CSARRTGNMNTEAFF. CDR3 nucleotides: TGCAGTGCTAGACGGACCGGGAATATGAACACTGAAGCTTTCTTT.

The chain uses TRBV29-1 and TRBJ2-1; D gene unclear. The V end was cut by 1 base, the J end by 0 bases, with 7 bases between. CDR1 is SQVTM and CDR2 is ANQGSEA in the germline V gene. CDR3 size: 14 residues. CDR3: CSVEGADSYNEQFF. The CDR3 bases are TGCAGCGTTGAAGGGGCCGACTCCTACAATGAGCAGTTCTTC.

This clonotype was observed a single time. This chain links TRBV2 with TRBJ2-7; D may correspond to TRBD1 or TRBD2 (5 bases each). The CDR3 is made up of 14 amino acids. The V gene's germline CDR1 is SNHLY and CDR2 FYNNEI. V was shortened by 3 bases and J by 6 bases, with 15 bases between the two germline ends. The CDR3 DNA follows: TGTGCCAGCAGTGAGAGGGGCCCAGGTTCCGAGCAGTACTTC. Translating it yields CASSERGPGSEQYF.

This clonotype was counted between two and nine times. The chain links TRBV9 to TRBJ1-1, with D unclear. Germline loops: CDR1 SGDLS, CDR2 YYNGEE. This CDR3 contains 13 residues. V was clipped by 6 bases and J by 3 bases, with 12 bases between them. CDR3 sequence (DNA): TGTGCCAGCAAAGGGAGACAAGACACTGAAGCTTTCTTT. Translation: CASKGRQDTEAFF.

This clonotype has a handful of counts. The chain links TRBV7-9 to TRBJ1-2, with D uncertain. The CDR3 runs 11 residues. The germline V gene has CDR1 SEHNR and CDR2 FQNEAQ (reference sequence). V gave up 2 bases and J gave up 8 bases, with 6 bases separating them. CDR3 region: CASSLPVGYTF. Written as DNA, the CDR3 is TGTGCCAGCAGCTTACCGGTGGGCTACACCTTC.

There are a few counts of this clonotype. The gene calls are TRBV5-1 and TRBJ1-2; 7 positions match TRBD1. CDR1 and CDR2 (germline): SGHRS, YFSETQ. This CDR3 is built from 13 residues. J gave up 10 bases and V 4 bases, and 10 bases lay outside the gene matches. The CDR3 DNA is TGCGCCAGCAGCGGGGGACAGATTAGCGTCTACACCTTC. Protein product: CASSGGQISVYTF.

This clonotype was counted only a few times. This chain joins TRBV11-2 and TRBJ2-2, with D uncertain. Germline V lookup: CDR1 SGHAT, CDR2 FQNNGV. The CDR3 length is 11 residues. V lost 3 bases and J 9 bases, leaving 5 bases between the germline ends. The CDR3 nucleotides are TGTGCCAGCAGCTTGACAAGGGAGCTGTTTTTT. Translating it yields CASSLTRELFF.

This chain connects TRBV2 to TRBJ2-3; 8 positions agree with TRBD2. This CDR3 has 13 amino acids. Germline V lookup: CDR1 SNHLY, CDR2 FYNNEI. The V segment lost 10 bases and the J segment 0 bases; nucleotides outside the gene matches: 3. The DNA of the CDR3 is TGTGCCAACCAGCGGGGGAGCACAGATACGCAGTATTTT. Residues: CANQRGSTDTQYF.

This clonotype was seen a handful of times. An end of the junction does not agree with germline; a read error may underlie this. The chain carries TRBV7-7 and TRBJ2-1; possible D gene TRBD2, 6 bases. This CDR3 contains 17 residues. Looked up from germline, CDR1 is SSHAT and CDR2 is FNYEAQ (reference sequence). CDR3 sequence (DNA): TGTGCTAGCAGCCTCGTTGCCGGGACTGGACCCTACAATGAGCAGTTCTTC. It encodes CASSLVAGTGPYNEQFF.